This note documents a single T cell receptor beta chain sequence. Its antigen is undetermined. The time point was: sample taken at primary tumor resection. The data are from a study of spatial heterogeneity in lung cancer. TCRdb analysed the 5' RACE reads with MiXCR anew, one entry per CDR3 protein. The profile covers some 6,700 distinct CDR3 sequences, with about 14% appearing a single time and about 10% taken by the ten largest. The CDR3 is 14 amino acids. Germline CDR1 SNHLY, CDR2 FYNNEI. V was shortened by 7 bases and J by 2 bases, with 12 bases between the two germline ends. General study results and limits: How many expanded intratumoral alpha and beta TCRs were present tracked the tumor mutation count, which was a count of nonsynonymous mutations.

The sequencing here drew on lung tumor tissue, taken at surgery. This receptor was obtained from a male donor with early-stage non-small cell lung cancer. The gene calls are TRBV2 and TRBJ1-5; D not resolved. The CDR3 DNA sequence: TGTGCCAGCAAGACGGGTGGGGGCAATCAGCCCCAGCATTTT. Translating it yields CASKTGGGNQPQHF.